This TCR beta chain was found in a study of OX40 agonist ivuxolimab in advanced cancers. With regard to the full study: Ivuxolimab, which targeted the costimulatory receptor OX40 (CD134), was an agonistic, fully human IgG2 monoclonal antibody. Intravenous ivuxolimab was administered to patients every 2 weeks at six dose levels: 0.01, 0.1, 0.3, 1.5, 3 and 10 mg/kg. Of the roughly 51 dose-escalation patients, hepatocellular carcinoma was present in about 20, melanoma in roughly 15, renal cell carcinoma in 9 and head and neck cancer in 9. The dose-escalation cohort was approximately 83% male with a mean age of about 60 years, ranging from roughly 23 to 85. Prior anti-PD-1, anti-PD-L1 or anti-CTLA-4 therapy was permitted, and 35% to 40% of dose-escalation patients had received checkpoint inhibitors. Three dose-escalation patients achieved partial responses, one with hepatocellular carcinoma and two with cutaneous melanoma. Peripheral TCRbeta sequencing was intended to test whether TCR sequence diversity was altered and clonal T-cell expansion was caused by ivuxolimab. The paper reports the monotherapy dose-escalation portion (N of about 54 patients) of the phase I ivuxolimab trial. The research as a whole found: Low levels of normalized T-cell clonal expansion were also seen in some patients who did not respond. After ivuxolimab, more expanded clones were found on average in CD8+ T cells than in CD4+ T cells. Which antigens the clonally expanded peripheral T cells were specific for was not determined. In the 0.1-3.0 mg/kg groups, partial responders had among the lowest normalized peripheral clonal expansion, particularly in CD8+ T cells. At doses of 0.1 to 3.0 mg/kg, clonal expansion of both CD4+ and CD8+ T cells in blood was seen between baseline and week 6.

To sequence the TCRbeta CDR3 region, genomic DNA was isolated from the sorted cells. The immunoSEQ Assay was used for sequencing of TCRbeta CDR3 regions. TCRdb's version of the immuneACCESS table is confined to in-frame rearrangements and falls short of the full clone set. An unresolved V gene accounts for under half of the shortfall where checked; the remainder is of unknown origin. The sample has nearly 95,000 clones on record, 90% to 95% of them singletons. The biggest ten clones account for approximately 2.9% of the sample. The trial excluded patients who had a history of autoimmune disease or were on systemic immunosuppression. Peripheral blood for TCR sequencing was collected from all dose cohorts at baseline, on cycle 4 day 1, and on cycle 7 day 1. Samples were obtained from an open-label, multicenter, first-in-human phase I dose-escalation trial of ivuxolimab. Adults with locally advanced or metastatic melanoma, renal cell, hepatocellular, or head and neck squamous cell carcinoma were enrolled in the trial. Before TCR sequencing, CD4+ and CD8+ T cells were separately sorted from peripheral blood.

This clone is a singleton in its sample. No cognate antigen has been identified for it. Base quality data are lacking; no much larger clone is found one base away. The V and J ends are trimmed by 4 bases and 1 base, leaving 11 bases between them. Taken from the germline V gene, the CDR1 and CDR2 loops are MNHEY and SVGAGI. The CDR3, from cysteine to phenylalanine, totals 14 residues. Left in the record is the CDR3 DNA by itself, 42 bases read in frame from the first base. This clonotype was obtained from an adult with an advanced solid tumor such as melanoma, head and neck, liver or kidney cancer. This specimen was CD4+ or CD8+ T cells sorted from blood, taken in a trial of the OX40 agonist ivuxolimab. The chain uses TRBV6-5 and TRBJ2-7, with the D gene uncertain. The DNA sequence reads TGTGCCAGCAGTTTAGCCGGCTTTTCCTACGAGCAGTACTTC. It translates as CASSLAGFSYEQYF.